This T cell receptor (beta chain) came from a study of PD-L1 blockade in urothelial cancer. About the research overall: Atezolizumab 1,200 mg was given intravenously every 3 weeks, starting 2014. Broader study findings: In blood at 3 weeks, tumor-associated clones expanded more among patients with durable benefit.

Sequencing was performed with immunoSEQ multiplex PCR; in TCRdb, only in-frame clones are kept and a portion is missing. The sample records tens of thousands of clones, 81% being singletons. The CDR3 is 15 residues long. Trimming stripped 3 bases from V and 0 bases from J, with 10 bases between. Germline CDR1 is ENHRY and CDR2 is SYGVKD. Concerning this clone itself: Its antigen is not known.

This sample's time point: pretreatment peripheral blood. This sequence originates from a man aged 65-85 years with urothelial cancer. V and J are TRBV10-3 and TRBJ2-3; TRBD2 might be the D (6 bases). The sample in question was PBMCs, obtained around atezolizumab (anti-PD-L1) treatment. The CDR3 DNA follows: TGTGCCATCAGTGAACGCGGGACTAGCACAGATACGCAGTATTTT. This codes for CAISERGTSTDTQYF.